A single T cell receptor beta chain is shown here with its context. This entry is derived from a study of cytomegalovirus exposure and HLA in healthy donors. 60 Vbeta and 13 Jbeta primers were used in PCR. Sequenced by immunoSEQ multiplex PCR; TCRdb stores in-frame clones only, minus some. The data show around 160,000 clones, around 83% seen once. The receptor was isolated from a man aged 50 or older in good health and CMV-seropositive. The sequenced sample consisted of PBMCs.

The CDR3 region is CASSSPTGDRVYEQYF. The DNA for the CDR3 is TGTGCCAGCAGCTCACCTACTGGGGACAGGGTTTACGAGCAGTACTTC. V usage is TRBV7-3 and J usage is TRBJ2-7, with 9 bases aligning to TRBD1. The germline V gene has CDR1 SGHTA and CDR2 FQGTGA. This CDR3 contains 16 residues. With 4 bases clipped from V and 4 bases from J, the junction kept 11 bases outside the gene matches.